Shown below are 18 T cell receptor beta chains from a single sample sequenced in a study of cytomegalovirus exposure and HLA in healthy donors. Sequencing was performed with immunoSEQ multiplex PCR; in TCRdb, only in-frame clones are kept and a portion is missing. The sample comprises more than 250,000 clones, approximately 90% of which are singletons, and under 0.85% rests with the top ten. Material for sequencing was PBMCs. The source of these receptors is a woman under 30 in good health and CMV-seronegative.

This chain uses TRBV29-1 with TRBJ2-2, with 12 bases matching TRBD2. The CDR3 has 19 amino acids. Per germline, CDR1 SQVTM and CDR2 ANQGSEA. Trimming removed 1 base from V and 0 bases from J; junction bases left unmatched: 9. The CDR3 region is CSVEGTSGTKTSNTGELFF. In DNA form, the CDR3 reads TGCAGCGTTGAAGGGACTAGCGGGACTAAAACTTCGAACACCGGGGAGCTGTTTTTT.

The table lists this clone with a count of one. The chain couples TRBV29-1 to TRBJ1-2; no definite D call. The V end was cut by 7 bases, the J end by 0 bases, with 12 bases between. Looked up from germline, CDR1 is SQVTM and CDR2 is ANQGSEA. The CDR3 is made up of 13 amino acids. The CDR3, as DNA: TGCAGCGCCGGGTTAGACTCTAACTATGGCTACACCTTC. It encodes CSAGLDSNYGYTF.

The chain combines TRBV5-4 with TRBJ1-2, with TRBD1 matching 10 bases. The CDR3 totals 13 residues. Germline CDR1 is SGHNT and CDR2 is YYREEE (reference sequence). The V segment lost 4 bases and the J segment 8 bases; nucleotides outside the gene matches: 5. CDR3 region: CASSPDRGRGYTF. The CDR3 nucleotides are TGTGCCAGCAGCCCGGACAGGGGGAGAGGCTACACCTTC.

The rearrangement links TRBV28 to TRBJ1-2; perhaps TRBD1 as D (5 bases). The CDR3 runs 15 residues. V was cut by 3 bases and J by 5 bases, with 16 bases left in between. CDR1 MDHEN and CDR2 SYDVKM come from the germline V gene. CDR3 DNA: TGTGCCAGCAGTTTCTGGGAAACCGGGGGATATGGCTACACCTTC. It encodes CASSFWETGGYGYTF.

J is TRBJ2-3 and V is TRBV5-4; TRBD1 agrees at 9 bases. Trimming took 4 bases from V and 6 from J; bases not matched to a gene: 12. This CDR3 contains 16 residues. Germline V gene data show CDR1 as SGHNT and CDR2 as YYREEE (reference sequence). In nucleotides, the CDR3 is TGTGCCAGCAGCCGAGCGGGACAGGGATTCTCCGATACGCAGTATTTT. Its protein is CASSRAGQGFSDTQYF.

This chain uses TRBV6-5 with TRBJ2-7; TRBD1 matches at 8 bases. The CDR3 is 15 residues long. Germline V gives CDR1 MNHEY, CDR2 SVGAGI. V shed 0 bases, J shed 5 bases, and the junction held 6 bases outside the gene matches. The CDR3 here is CASSYSGDRLNEQYF. For the CDR3, the DNA is TGTGCCAGCAGTTACTCAGGGGACAGGCTTAACGAGCAGTACTTC.

The CDR3 is CACLAGGGDTQYF. DNA of the CDR3: TGTGCCTGCTTAGCGGGAGGCGGCGATACGCAGTATTTT. The chain uses TRBV28 and TRBJ2-3; TRBD2 matches 10 bases. Germline V CDR1 and CDR2: MDHEN, SYDVKM. With V trimmed by 11 bases and J by 6 bases, 8 bases remained unmatched. The CDR3 is 13 residues long.

The genes are TRBV18 and TRBJ2-7, with 10 bases lining up with TRBD1. Germline CDR1 is KGHSH and CDR2 is LQKENI. The CDR3 runs 15 residues. The V gene end was trimmed by 4 bases and the J gene end by 5 bases; junction bases not matched to a gene: 8. The CDR3 DNA reads TGTGCCAGCTCACAGAACCGGGACAGGGGCAACGAGCAGTACTTC. Its translation is CASSQNRDRGNEQYF.

This chain links TRBV5-1 with TRBJ2-5, with D maybe TRBD1 (5 bases). CDR1 and CDR2 (germline): SGHRS, YFSETQ. Trimming pared 4 bases from V and 2 bases from J, leaving 9 bases between. This CDR3 has 13 residues. The DNA for the CDR3 is TGCGCCAGCAGCCTCAGACAGCAAGAGACCCAGTACTTC. This encodes CASSLRQQETQYF.

Here the CDR3 reads CASSSAGGYEQYF. The CDR3 nucleotides are TGTGCCAGCAGCTCGGCAGGCGGGTACGAGCAGTACTTC. The rearrangement uses TRBV7-3 and TRBJ2-7; weak D call: TRBD2 (5 bases). The CDR3 runs 13 residues. Trimming shortened V by 4 bases and J by 4 bases, and 11 bases separated the two germline ends. In germline, CDR1 is SGHTA, CDR2 FQGTGA.

This chain connects TRBV4-1 to TRBJ1-5, with 10 nucleotides matching TRBD1. The CDR3 contains 14 residues. CDR1 is MGHRA, CDR2 YSYEKL, per germline. V was clipped by 4 bases and J by 8 bases; unmatched bases: 5. CDR3 sequence reads: CASSPRTGGEPQHF. CDR3 nucleotides: TGCGCCAGCAGCCCACGGACAGGGGGAGAGCCCCAGCATTTT.

J is TRBJ2-3 and V is TRBV4-3; D remains ambiguous. Trimming took off 4 bases at V and 0 bases at J, with 8 bases between the two ends. Germline V gene sequence: CDR1 LGHNA, CDR2 YSLEER. This CDR3 comprises 14 residues. The CDR3, as DNA: TGCGCCAGCAGCCCATACTCTAGCACAGATACGCAGTATTTT. As protein: CASSPYSSTDTQYF.

This chain uses TRBV6-5 with TRBJ2-7, with 9 bases lining up with TRBD2. J gave up 2 bases and V 6 bases, and 2 bases lay outside the gene matches. CDR1 and CDR2 (germline): MNHEY, SVGAGI. The CDR3 has 13 amino acids. Written as DNA, the CDR3 is TGTGCCAGCAGCAGGACTAGCGCCTACGAGCAGTACTTC. It specifies CASSRTSAYEQYF.

This rearrangement joins TRBV9 to TRBJ2-7, with TRBD2 identical over 8 bases. This CDR3 is built from 16 residues. In germline, CDR1 is SGDLS, CDR2 YYNGEE. V lost 1 base and J lost 4; bases outside the gene matches: 10. The CDR3 spells CASSVSSTGGRYEQYF. The CDR3 nucleotides are TGTGCCAGCAGCGTATCGTCCACGGGAGGGAGGTACGAGCAGTACTTC.

The chain couples TRBV7-9 to TRBJ2-1; 7 bases align to TRBD2. CDR1 and CDR2 (germline): SEHNR, FQNEAQ (reference sequence). The CDR3 length is 13 residues. The V gene end was trimmed by 5 bases and the J gene end by 10 bases; junction bases not matched to a gene: 8. CDR3 residues: CASSRTSSLEQFF. The CDR3 region has the DNA TGTGCCAGCAGCAGGACTAGTTCATTGGAGCAGTTCTTC.

This chain joins TRBV6-5 and TRBJ2-6, with TRBD2 matching 7 bases. Germline loops: CDR1 MNHEY, CDR2 SVGAGI. V lost 0 bases and J lost 2; bases outside the gene matches: 1. The CDR3 consists of 16 residues. CDR3 residues: CASSYSGGTGANVLTF. Here the CDR3 DNA reads TGTGCCAGCAGTTACTCGGGAGGGACTGGGGCCAACGTCCTGACTTTC.

This chain connects TRBV7-2 to TRBJ2-4; D uncertain. Per germline, CDR1 SGHTA and CDR2 FQGNSA. CDR3 length equals 14 residues. Trimming removed 0 bases from V and 7 bases from J, with 10 bases in between. The CDR3, as DNA: TGTGCCAGCAGCTTAGCCCTAGTCGGCAACATTCAGTACTTC. Protein: CASSLALVGNIQYF.

The gene calls are TRBV9 and TRBJ2-2; 7 bases line up with TRBD1. The CDR3 covers 15 residues. After removal of 3 bases from V and 2 bases from J, the junction contained 4 bases not matched to a gene. Germline assignment: CDR1 SGDLS and CDR2 YYNGEE. CDR3 amino acids: CASSARDRNTGELFF. Here the CDR3 DNA reads TGTGCCAGCAGCGCCCGGGACAGAAACACCGGGGAGCTGTTTTTT.